The source of this T cell receptor (beta chain) is a study of vaccination and CD4 T cells after COVID-19. Study-wide context: Blood was drawn a median around 74 days post second dose, range 14 to 241.

Sequenced with the Oncomine TCR Beta short-read assay was DNA taken from cultured CD4+ T cells. TCRdb independently ran MiXCR on the PCR reads; one entry per CDR3 protein. The data contain 12,000 or so distinct CDR3 sequences, about 50% of them singletons. Remarks on this clonotype: The antigen is not known. One end of the junction varies from germline; a read error may be responsible.

The CDR3 contains 15 residues. Germline-derived CDR1 and CDR2 are MNHNS and SASEGT. Treatment here: approximately 9-day PBMC culture with coronavirus spike peptide pools or control peptides (ViraFEST assay). Sequencing was performed on CD4+ T cells from blood, cultured in vitro. The TCR originated in a human donor who had recovered from COVID-19. The chain joins TRBV6-1 to TRBJ2-7; 13 nucleotides line up with TRBD2. This CDR3 is CASSETTGLAGRMHF. For the CDR3, the DNA is TGTGCCAGCAGTGAAACTACGGGACTAGCGGGAAGGATGCACTTC.